This T cell receptor (beta chain) comes out of a study of OX40 agonist ivuxolimab in advanced cancers. The overall study: Patients were 65% to 85% male with ages roughly 20 to 85, mean about 65.

Enrollment shut out patients with autoimmune disease history or systemic immunosuppression. Germline values: CDR1 MNHEY, CDR2 SMNVEV (reference sequence). V shed 2 bases and J 4 bases; nucleotides not matched to a gene: 7. The CDR3 has 15 residues. Findings and caveats of the study: Dose levels from 0.1 to 3.0 mg/kg saw CD4+ and CD8+ blood T cells expand clonally by week 6.

Comment on this clone: Antigen: not known.

The method was immunoSEQ multiplex PCR; TCRdb's version includes in-frame clones alone and lacks a portion of them. Of some 84,000 clones in the sample, about 90% were seen once. The sample consisted of CD4+ or CD8+ T cells sorted from blood, taken in a trial of the OX40 agonist ivuxolimab. The V and J genes are TRBV27 and TRBJ2-7; 8 nucleotides agree with TRBD2. The clonotype was recovered from an adult with an advanced solid tumor such as melanoma, head and neck, liver or kidney cancer. CDR3 sequence reads: CASSLAPAGAYEQYF. CDR3 DNA sequence: TGTGCCAGCAGTTTAGCGCCAGCGGGGGCTTACGAGCAGTACTTC.